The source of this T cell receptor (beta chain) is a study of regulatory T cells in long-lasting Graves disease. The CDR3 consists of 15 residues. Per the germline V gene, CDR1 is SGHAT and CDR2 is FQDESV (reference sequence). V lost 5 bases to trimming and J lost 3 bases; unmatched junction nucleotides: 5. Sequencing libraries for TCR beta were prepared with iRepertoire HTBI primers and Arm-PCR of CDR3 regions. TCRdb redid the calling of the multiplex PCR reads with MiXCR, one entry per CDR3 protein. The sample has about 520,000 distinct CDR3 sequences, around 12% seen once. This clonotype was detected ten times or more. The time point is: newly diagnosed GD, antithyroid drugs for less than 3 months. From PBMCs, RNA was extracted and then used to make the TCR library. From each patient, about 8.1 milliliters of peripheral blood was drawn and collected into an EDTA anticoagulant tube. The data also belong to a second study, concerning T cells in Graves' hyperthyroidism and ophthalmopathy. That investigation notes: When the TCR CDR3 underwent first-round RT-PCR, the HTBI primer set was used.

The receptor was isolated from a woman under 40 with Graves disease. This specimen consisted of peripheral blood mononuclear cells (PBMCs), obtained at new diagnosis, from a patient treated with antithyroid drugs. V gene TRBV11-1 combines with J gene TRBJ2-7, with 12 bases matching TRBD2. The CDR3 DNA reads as TGTGCCAGCAGCCCCGGGACTAGCGGGCTCTACGAGCAGTACTTC. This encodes CASSPGTSGLYEQYF.